One and the same sample provided the 18 T cell receptor beta chains below, sequenced in a study of blood T cell repertoires in COVID-19. The assay was immunoSEQ multiplex PCR, and TCRdb's table has in-frame clones only and misses some. Seen here are 200,000 to 250,000 clones, over 75% observed once, and the top ten hold around 3.6%. The specimen sequenced was PBMCs or T cells enriched from blood (not recorded which). Every receptor here comes from a woman in her 30s who had been exposed to COVID-19.

The gene calls are TRBV3-1 (or the pseudogene TRBV3-2) and TRBJ2-3; possible D gene TRBD2, 6 bases. Trimming removed 4 bases from V and 9 bases from J, with 14 bases in between. CDR1 and CDR2 (germline): LGHDT, YNNKEL (reference sequence). CDR3 length: 13 amino acids. CDR3 sequence (DNA): TGTGCCAGCAGCCGGAGCCTGGGAGGAACGCAGTATTTT. The encoded protein is CASSRSLGGTQYF.

In DNA form, the CDR3 reads TGTGCCAGCAGCCAAGTGGCACTAGCGGGAGGGCATAATGAGCAGTTCTTC. It translates to CASSQVALAGGHNEQFF. The V gene is TRBV3-1 (or the pseudogene TRBV3-2), the J gene TRBJ2-1; 13 bases agree with TRBD2. The junction had 7 bases not matched to a gene; V was cut back by 1 base and J by 7 bases. Germline V lookup: CDR1 LGHDT, CDR2 YNNKEL (reference sequence). This CDR3 region has 17 residues.

The V and J genes are TRBV3-1 (or the pseudogene TRBV3-2) and TRBJ1-1; 11 nucleotides line up with TRBD1. Germline loops: CDR1 LGHDT, CDR2 YNNKEL (reference sequence). The V segment lost 4 bases and the J segment 5 bases; nucleotides outside the gene matches: 3. The length of the CDR3 is 14 residues. The CDR3, as DNA: TGTGCCAGCAGCCGGGACAGGGGGGAAACTGAAGCTTTCTTT. This gives the protein CASSRDRGETEAFF.

The chain couples TRBV7-9 to TRBJ1-5, with 9 bases aligning to TRBD1. This CDR3 contains 17 residues. Germline V lookup: CDR1 SEHNR, CDR2 FQNEAQ (reference sequence). V shed 4 bases and J 3 bases; nucleotides not matched to a gene: 10. The CDR3 sequence: CASSYQDRGWLNQPQHF. As DNA, the CDR3 is TGTGCCAGCAGCTACCAGGACAGGGGATGGCTCAATCAGCCCCAGCATTTT.

V is TRBV6-1 and J is TRBJ2-1; 7 nucleotides align to TRBD1. CDR3 length: 16 amino acids. CDR1 and CDR2 from the germline V gene are MNHNS and SASEGT. Trimming at V came to 4 bases and at J to 1 base, leaving 7 bases not matched to a gene. For the CDR3, the DNA is TGTGCCAGCAGTGGCGGATCAGGGGGATCCTACAATGAGCAGTTCTTC. Translation gives CASSGGSGGSYNEQFF.

The rearrangement links TRBV4-1 to TRBJ2-1; 9 bases align to TRBD1. The trim removed 4 bases at V and 7 bases at J, leaving 5 bases unmatched. The germline CDR1 and CDR2 sequences are MGHRA and YSYEKL. CDR3 length equals 14 residues. CDR3 in amino acids: CASSRADRGNEQFF. In nucleotides, the CDR3 is TGCGCCAGCAGCCGCGCGGACAGGGGTAATGAGCAGTTCTTC.

The chain combines TRBV25-1 with TRBJ2-5, with D possibly matching TRBD2 (6 bases). V lost 2 bases and J lost 2, with 12 bases in between. The germline V gene encodes CDR1 MGHDK and CDR2 SYGVNS. This CDR3 is 15 amino acids long. In DNA form, the CDR3 reads TGTGCCAGCAGTGAACCTCTGGGGACTCAAGAGACCCAGTACTTC. Residues: CASSEPLGTQETQYF.

The rearrangement joins TRBV25-1 to TRBJ1-1; 10 bases match TRBD1. The CDR3 sequence is 14 residues long. The germline CDR1 and CDR2 sequences are MGHDK and SYGVNS. V gave up 2 bases and J gave up 4 bases; unmatched junction bases: 1. The CDR3 DNA follows: TGTGCCAGCAGTGAAGGACAGGGGGTCACTGAAGCTTTCTTT. Its translation is CASSEGQGVTEAFF.

The gene calls are TRBV7-3 and TRBJ2-5; no clear D gene. The V gene's germline CDR1 is SGHTA and CDR2 FQGTGA. Trimming cost V 2 bases and J 2 bases, with 6 bases left between them. The CDR3 contains 13 residues. CDR3 protein: CASSLAWQETQYF. CDR3 coding DNA: TGTGCCAGCAGCTTAGCGTGGCAAGAGACCCAGTACTTC.

The V gene is TRBV5-1, the J gene TRBJ2-1; D not certain. The CDR3 has 14 residues. V shed 3 bases and J shed 0 bases, with 7 bases lying between them. CDR1 and CDR2 from the germline V gene are SGHRS and YFSETQ. The CDR3 protein is CASSYLSSYNEQFF. The DNA of the CDR3 is TGCGCCAGCAGCTACCTGAGCTCCTACAATGAGCAGTTCTTC.

The genes are TRBV4-2 and TRBJ2-5; TRBD2 might be the D (5 bases). The germline V gene encodes CDR1 LGHNA and CDR2 YNFKEQ. Trimming left V 1 base short and J 5 bases short, with 14 bases between. The CDR3 spans 15 residues. The CDR3 is CASSQVPGSAETQYF. As DNA, the CDR3 is TGTGCCAGCAGCCAAGTCCCGGGGTCGGCGGAGACCCAGTACTTC.

V and J are TRBV5-4 and TRBJ1-2; no firm D call. Germline V gene sequence: CDR1 SGHNT, CDR2 YYREEE (reference sequence). With 0 bases removed from V and 6 bases from J, the gap between germline ends came to 6 bases. The CDR3 sequence is 12 residues long. Here the CDR3 DNA reads TGTGCCAGCAGCTTGGATCTTCATGGCTACACCTTC. It is translated as CASSLDLHGYTF.

The chain employs TRBV5-6 and TRBJ2-2; a possible D gene is TRBD1 (5 bases). CDR1 is SGHDT, CDR2 YYEEEE, per germline. The V end was cut by 5 bases, the J end by 1 base, with 12 bases between. The CDR3 has 15 amino acids. The CDR3 DNA reads as TGTGCCAGCAGGGGGCGAAAAATGAACACCGGGGAGCTGTTTTTT. Its protein is CASRGRKMNTGELFF.

The chain couples TRBV2 to TRBJ2-7; 9 bases line up with TRBD2. J lost 7 bases, V lost 7 bases, and 8 bases had no gene match. Germline V gene data show CDR1 as SNHLY and CDR2 as FYNNEI. The CDR3 totals 13 residues. CDR3 region: CASTRRLAGEQYF. The CDR3 DNA reads as TGTGCCAGCACCAGGCGGCTAGCGGGGGAGCAGTACTTC.

The V call is TRBV6-5, the J call TRBJ2-1; possibly TRBD2 for D (6 bases). Germline V lookup: CDR1 MNHEY, CDR2 SVGAGI. V lost 5 bases and J lost 10, with 18 bases in between. The CDR3 runs to 14 residues. The CDR3 nucleotides read TGTGCCAGCAGTACGGGGGAGGTCCTCAACGAGCAGTTCTTC. This gives the protein CASSTGEVLNEQFF.

The chain is built from TRBV7-2 and TRBJ2-3, with D tentatively TRBD2 (6 bases). The CDR3 sequence is 15 residues long. Germline CDR1 reads SGHTA; CDR2 reads FQGNSA. V gave up 1 base and J gave up 3 bases, with 11 bases separating them. CDR3: CASSLVGGMTDTQYF. In DNA form, the CDR3 reads TGTGCCAGCAGCTTAGTAGGCGGGATGACAGATACGCAGTATTTT.

J is TRBJ1-4 and V is TRBV6-5; D uncertain. The CDR3 is 14 residues long. The germline gives CDR1 MNHEY, CDR2 SVGAGI. Trimming took off 6 bases at V and 10 bases at J, with 18 bases between the two ends. This chain's CDR3 is CASSQRARERKLFF. In DNA, the CDR3 is TGTGCCAGCAGCCAAAGGGCACGGGAGAGAAAACTGTTTTTT.

This clone has only one observation. The gene calls are TRBV24-1 and TRBJ2-2, with a tentative D call TRBD1 (6 bases). The germline V gene has CDR1 KGHDR and CDR2 SFDVKD. The CDR3 has 13 amino acids. V dropped 12 bases and J dropped 2 bases, with 12 bases sitting between them. CDR3: CAVRTDNTGELFF. CDR3 nucleotide sequence: TGTGCCGTGCGGACAGACAACACCGGGGAGCTGTTTTTT.